The source of this TCR beta chain is a study of blood T cell repertoires in COVID-19. Those enrolled, adults aged roughly 18 to 100 years, came from about two dozen US areas. Participants were placed into cohorts based on the clinical history they reported. Original methodology: Nucleated cell counts were estimated from reference gene primer amplification. Measured with immunoSEQ multiplex PCR; TCRdb has only the in-frame clones, and not every one. Clone size and the V and J calls come from that table; the DNA yielded D and trimming. The data show over 200,000 clones, with 65% to 90% seen just once and roughly 15% held by the top ten. The germline CDR1 and CDR2 sequences are SGHAT and FQNNGV. V lost 3 bases and J lost 1; bases outside the gene matches: 4. This CDR3 has 18 residues.

Material: PBMCs or T cells enriched from blood (not recorded which). This sequence was found in a man between 18 and 35 years old who had recovered from COVID-19. The chain carries TRBV11-2 and TRBJ2-1; TRBD2 matches at 15 bases. CDR3 residues: CASSLWTSGGGSYNEQFF. CDR3 nucleotide sequence: TGTGCCAGCAGCTTGTGGACTAGCGGGGGGGGTTCCTACAATGAGCAGTTCTTC. Full variable domain (rest looked up from reference TRBV11-2 and TRBJ2-1): EAGVAQSPRYKIIEKRQSVAFWCNPISGHATLYWYQQILGQGPKLLIQFQNNGVVDDSQLPKDRFSAERLKGVDSTLKIQPAKLEDSAVYLCASSLWTSGGGSYNEQFFGPGTRLTVL.